This T cell receptor beta chain was sequenced during a study of blood T cells in healthy people across ages. Germline V gene lookup returns CDR1 MNHEY and CDR2 SMNVEV (reference sequence). The CDR3 has 14 residues. Germline trimming cut 6 bases from V and 2 bases from J; bases unmatched to any gene: 1. The study's findings and limits: Estimated diversity across one million T cells was deemed an underestimate. TCR beta diversity correlated strongly with naive T cell percentage.

Using a J-beta primer mix together with a sample-barcoded 5' primer, a second PCR was run for about 6 to 11 cycles. TCRdb reanalysed the 5' RACE reads using MiXCR and keeps one entry per CDR3 protein. Of some 1.5 million distinct CDR3 sequences in the sample, approximately 42% were seen once. Caucasian, healthy and from Russia, the donors were aged between about 6 and 100. A minimum of 7 million PBMCs was isolated per sample. This clonotype has only a few counts. The antigen is unknown. Input material: blood. The V call is TRBV27, the J call TRBJ2-7; 13 bases line up with TRBD2. This sequence originates from a woman under 30 in good health. The CDR3 nucleotides read TGTGCCAGCAGAGGACTAGCGGGAGCCTACGAGCAGTACTTC. This sequence encodes CASRGLAGAYEQYF.